These 17 T cell receptor beta chains came from one sample sequenced in a study of blood T cell repertoires in COVID-19. The assay was immunoSEQ multiplex PCR, and TCRdb's table has in-frame clones only and misses some. The repertoire includes hundreds of thousands of clones, about 87% of them detected once, and around 3% sits in the top ten. What was sequenced was peripheral blood. The receptors were gathered from a human donor in a cohort sampled during active COVID-19.

This clone has more than one count but fewer than ten. V and J are TRBV3-1 (or the pseudogene TRBV3-2) and TRBJ2-6; perhaps TRBD1 as D (5 bases). V was cut by 4 bases and J by 4 bases, with 23 bases left in between. The CDR3 extends over 19 amino acids. The V gene's germline CDR1 is LGHDT and CDR2 YNNKEL (reference sequence). CDR3 DNA: TGTGCCAGCAGCCCTTCCTGGGGCGGCCGGTCCATCGGGGCCAACGTCCTGACTTTC. Its protein product is CASSPSWGGRSIGANVLTF.

The chain uses TRBV4-1 and TRBJ1-4; no clear D gene. Looked up from germline, CDR1 is MGHRA and CDR2 is YSYEKL. The CDR3 extends over 14 amino acids. Trimming removed 5 bases at V and 8 bases at J, with 15 bases between. CDR3 sequence: CASSRSPGKEKLFF. The CDR3, as DNA: TGCGCCAGCAGCAGATCCCCCGGGAAAGAAAAACTGTTTTTT.

This chain connects TRBV18 to TRBJ1-2; 9 nucleotides match TRBD1. CDR1 is KGHSH and CDR2 is LQKENI in the germline V gene. J was trimmed by 5 bases and V by 6 bases; bases with no gene match: 10. The CDR3 contains 15 residues. The CDR3 nucleotides read TGTGCCAGCTCCCCAAGGACAGGGGAGACTTATGGCTACACCTTC. Its protein is CASSPRTGETYGYTF.

The CDR3 loop reads CASSHPEAEQYF. Written as DNA, the CDR3 is TGTGCCAGCAGCCATCCGGAGGCCGAGCAGTACTTC. The rearrangement uses TRBV7-9 and TRBJ2-7; D perhaps matches TRBD2 (5 bases). The CDR3 is made up of 12 amino acids. V lost 5 bases, J lost 6 bases, and 11 bases lay in between. In germline, CDR1 is SEHNR, CDR2 FQNEAQ (reference sequence).

V gene TRBV7-9 combines with J gene TRBJ2-4; TRBD2 matches at 10 bases. The V gene's germline CDR1 is SEHNR and CDR2 FQNEAQ (reference sequence). The CDR3 has 17 residues. The J segment lost 6 bases and the V segment lost 5 bases, leaving 13 bases of the junction unmatched. The CDR3 DNA reads TGTGCCAGCAGCCCCCAAATCCTAGCGGGAGTGACAAACATTCAGTACTTC. This sequence encodes CASSPQILAGVTNIQYF.

The chain employs TRBV4-1 and TRBJ1-2, with a tentative D call TRBD1 (6 bases). The CDR3 runs to 13 residues. Between the trimmed V and J ends, which lost 4 bases and 4 bases, there was a span of 10 bases. Per the germline V gene, CDR1 is MGHRA and CDR2 is YSYEKL. CDR3 protein: CASSPQDSYGYTF. DNA of the CDR3: TGCGCCAGCAGCCCACAGGACAGCTATGGCTACACCTTC.

About this clone: Sequence at one end of the junction differs from germline and may be a read error. This chain joins TRBV19 and TRBJ1-1; 7 bases are a match to TRBD1. The CDR3 length is 17 residues. Germline CDR1 is LNHDA and CDR2 is SQIVND (reference sequence). The CDR3 DNA sequence: TGTGCCAGTAGTATAATGGGGACAGACCCGTCCTTCACTGGAGCTTTCTTT. This translates into CASSIMGTDPSFTGAFF.

This chain uses TRBV7-9 with TRBJ1-1; D uncertain. The V gene lost 2 bases and the J gene lost 2 bases, with 9 bases spanning the gap. Germline CDR1 is SEHNR and CDR2 is FQNEAQ (reference sequence). The length of the CDR3 is 14 residues. Here the CDR3 DNA reads TGTGCCAGCAGCTTACCAGCGACTAACACTGAAGCTTTCTTT. Translating it yields CASSLPATNTEAFF.

This clone was seen a single time. The chain couples TRBV27 to TRBJ2-1, with TRBD2 identical over 14 bases. CDR3 length equals 15 residues. After removal of 5 bases from V and 7 bases from J, the junction contained 4 bases not matched to a gene. Germline CDR1 MNHEY, CDR2 SMNVEV (reference sequence). The CDR3 DNA sequence: TGTGCCAGCAGTCCAGGGACTAGCGGGGGTAATGAGCAGTTCTTC. Amino acids: CASSPGTSGGNEQFF.

The rearrangement joins TRBV28 to TRBJ1-4, with D perhaps TRBD1 (5 bases). Germline V gives CDR1 MDHEN, CDR2 SYDVKM. The CDR3 has 14 amino acids. The ends were cut back, 3 bases at V and 7 bases at J, with 12 bases in the middle. The CDR3 region has the DNA TGTGCCAGCAGTTTTCTCCGGGGGGTTGAAAAACTGTTTTTT. Its translation is CASSFLRGVEKLFF.

The chain links TRBV3-1 (or the pseudogene TRBV3-2) to TRBJ1-2; possible D gene TRBD1, 5 bases. The germline V gene encodes CDR1 LGHDT and CDR2 YNNKEL (reference sequence). This CDR3 has 16 amino acids. Trimming took off 5 bases at V and 4 bases at J, with 20 bases between the two ends. Here the CDR3 reads CASSGRAGNWPYGYTF. CDR3 coding DNA: TGTGCCAGCAGCGGGCGCGCAGGGAACTGGCCCTATGGCTACACCTTC.

The J gene is TRBJ1-1, the V gene TRBV19, with D possibly matching TRBD1 (6 bases). The CDR3 runs to 15 residues. V lost 8 bases to trimming and J lost 5 bases, with 21 bases between them. CDR1 LNHDA and CDR2 SQIVND come from the germline V gene (reference sequence). CDR3 sequence reads: CASHRRTSGETEAFF. The CDR3 bases are TGTGCCAGTCACCGCCGAACATCAGGGGAAACTGAAGCTTTCTTT.

This clone came up a few times. The chain has TRBV7-9 and TRBJ1-1; D is ambiguous. This CDR3 contains 16 residues. V was clipped by 1 base and J by 4 bases, with 16 bases between them. Germline V lookup: CDR1 SEHNR, CDR2 FQNEAQ (reference sequence). DNA for the CDR3: TGTGCCAGCAGCTTAGGCTCAATAGATCTAGGCACTGAAGCTTTCTTT. Its protein product is CASSLGSIDLGTEAFF.

This chain uses TRBV28 with TRBJ2-5; 10 nucleotides line up with TRBD1. Trimming removed 3 bases from V and 1 base from J; junction bases left unmatched: 2. CDR1 MDHEN and CDR2 SYDVKM come from the germline V gene. CDR3 length equals 15 residues. CDR3 in DNA: TGTGCCAGCAGTTTCCGGACAGGGGGCCAAGAGACCCAGTACTTC. The encoded protein is CASSFRTGGQETQYF. The whole variable domain, filled in from reference TRBV28 and TRBJ2-5, reads DVKVTQSSRYLVKRTGEKVFLECVQDMDHENMFWYRQDPGLGLRLIYFSYDVKMKEKGDIPEGYSVSREKKERFSLILESASTNQTSMYLCASSFRTGGQETQYFGPGTRLLVL.

The chain carries TRBV30 and TRBJ2-1; possibly TRBD2 for D (6 bases). The germline gives CDR1 GTSNPN, CDR2 SVGIG (reference sequence). The CDR3 runs to 13 residues. V lost 7 bases, J lost 4 bases, and 14 bases lay in between. CDR3 DNA: TGTGCCTCCGGGACTTATCTTTACAATGAGCAGTTCTTC. This translates into CASGTYLYNEQFF.

The V and J genes are TRBV2 and TRBJ1-2, with 7 bases fitting TRBD1. The CDR3 runs 14 residues. The V and J ends lost 8 bases and 6 bases, in that order; junction bases with no gene match: 12. Germline assignment: CDR1 SNHLY and CDR2 FYNNEI. CDR3 DNA sequence: TGTGCCAGCGCCCGGGACAGCCCTTTAGATGGCTACACCTTC. Its translation is CASARDSPLDGYTF.

CDR3 amino acids: CASSLEDKSTDTQYF. The DNA of the CDR3 is TGCGCCAGCAGCTTGGAGGACAAAAGCACAGATACGCAGTATTTT. V gene TRBV5-1 combines with J gene TRBJ2-3, with a tentative D call TRBD1 (5 bases). This CDR3 region has 15 residues. Germline loops: CDR1 SGHRS, CDR2 YFSETQ. V dropped 0 bases and J dropped 0 bases, with 8 bases sitting between them. The full variable domain, its missing parts supplied by reference TRBV5-1 and TRBJ2-3, is KAGVTQTPRYLIKTRGQQVTLSCSPISGHRSVSWYQQTPGQGLQFLFEYFSETQRNKGNFPGRFSGRQFSNSRSEMNVSTLELGDSALYLCASSLEDKSTDTQYFGPGTRLTVL.